This T cell receptor beta chain appears in the sequencing data of a study of blood T cell repertoires in COVID-19. Whole-study context: The United States, Italy and Spain supplied acute and convalescent COVID-19 samples. PBMCs, B-cell-depleted T cells, or T cells were the source of the cDNA or gDNA that made up the material.

This clone was detected only once. The CDR3 sequence is 16 residues long. Trimming pared 1 base from V and 1 base from J, leaving 11 bases between. Germline V lookup: CDR1 LGHNA, CDR2 YSLEER. In the study's own analysis: Nucleated cell number was recorded as an estimate derived from reference gene primer amplification. TCRdb's table, derived via immunoSEQ multiplex PCR, lists solely in-frame clones and lacks some. V and J calls and clone size are given by that table; D and trimming were obtained from the DNA. The table records just over 150,000 clones, just under 85% of them present only once. This TCR came from a woman older than 75 with acute or convalescent COVID-19. The sample taken for sequencing was peripheral blood. The rearrangement links TRBV4-3 to TRBJ1-3, with a weak D call TRBD1 (5 bases). The DNA for the CDR3 is TGCGCCAGCAGCCAAGGGTCCGGGGGTTCTGGAAACACCATATATTTT. This codes for CASSQGSGGSGNTIYF.